The clone carrying this T cell receptor (beta chain) was seen only a few times. The antigen is not known. The whole isolated RNA underwent reverse transcription, so sequencing captured expressed TCRB transcripts. The data were produced by immunoSEQ multiplex PCR, yet TCRdb's version contains in-frame clones alone and is incomplete. The sample has hundreds of thousands of clones, 10% to 15% seen once. This entry comes from a study of beta chain features in type 1 diabetes. Points from the study as a whole: In the patient group, naive, central memory and Treg TCRB repertoires seemed more alike than in the healthy donor group. Type 1 diabetes patients showed a moderate but significant shortening of TCRB CDR3s in all four CD4+ subsets. For TCRB rearrangement, an influence of HLA type remained unresolved here.

The germline gives CDR1 LNHDA, CDR2 SQIVND (reference sequence). This CDR3 is 16 amino acids long. After removal of 3 bases from V and 6 bases from J, the junction contained 8 bases not matched to a gene. This TCR came from a man aged 18 to 35 in good health. Sequencing was done on a sample of naive CD4+ T cells from blood. J is TRBJ2-2 and V is TRBV19, with 9 bases matching TRBD1. CDR3 nucleotide sequence: TGTGCCAGTAGTATCCTGGGACAGGGAATGGCCGGGGAGCTGTTTTTT. Protein product: CASSILGQGMAGELFF.